This T cell receptor beta chain is drawn from a study of T cells after yellow fever vaccination. Study outcomes and limitations: Subsequent booster samples again held most clones from primary vaccination (nearly 98% CD4, roughly 88% CD8).

TCRdb fed the 5' RACE reads into MiXCR, producing one record per CDR3 protein. The repertoire holds some 300,000 distinct CDR3 sequences, with about 3.5% as singletons. This clonotype was recorded at least ten times. Its target is not known. The germline gives CDR1 MGHRA, CDR2 YSYEKL. CDR3 length equals 15 residues. Trimming removed 0 bases at V and 4 bases at J, with 12 bases between. Material: PBMCs, obtained on the day of the yellow fever booster vaccination. The J gene is TRBJ1-1, the V gene TRBV4-1; perhaps TRBD1 as D (5 bases). This clonotype was obtained from a man younger than 35 who received the YFV17D yellow fever vaccine. CDR3 amino acids: CASSQEWGVVTEAFF. CDR3 DNA sequence: TGCGCCAGCAGCCAAGAATGGGGGGTCGTCACTGAAGCTTTCTTT.